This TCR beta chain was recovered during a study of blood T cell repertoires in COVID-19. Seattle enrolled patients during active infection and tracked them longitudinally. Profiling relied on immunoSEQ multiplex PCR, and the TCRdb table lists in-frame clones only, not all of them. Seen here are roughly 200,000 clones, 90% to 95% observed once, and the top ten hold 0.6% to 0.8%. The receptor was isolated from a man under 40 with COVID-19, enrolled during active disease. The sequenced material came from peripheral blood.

The CDR3 region has the DNA TGTGCCAGCAGTGAAACCGACAGTTTCAATCAGCCCCAGCATTTT. Its translation is CASSETDSFNQPQHF. This chain uses TRBV6-1 with TRBJ1-5; a possible D gene is TRBD1 (5 bases). Germline V gene lookup returns CDR1 MNHNS and CDR2 SASEGT. The CDR3 runs to 15 residues. Between the trimmed V and J ends, which lost 2 bases and 3 bases, there was a span of 11 bases.